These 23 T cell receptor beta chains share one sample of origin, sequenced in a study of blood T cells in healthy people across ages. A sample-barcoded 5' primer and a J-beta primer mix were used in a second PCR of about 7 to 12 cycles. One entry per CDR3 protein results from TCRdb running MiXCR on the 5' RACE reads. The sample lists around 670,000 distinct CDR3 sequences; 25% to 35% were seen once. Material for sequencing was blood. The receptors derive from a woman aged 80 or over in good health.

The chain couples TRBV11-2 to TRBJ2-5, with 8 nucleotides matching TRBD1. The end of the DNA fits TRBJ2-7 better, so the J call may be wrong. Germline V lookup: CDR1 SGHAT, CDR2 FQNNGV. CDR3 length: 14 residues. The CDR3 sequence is CASSLYRGYNEQYF. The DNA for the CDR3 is TGTGCCAGCAGCTTATACAGGGGGTACAACGAGCAGTACTTC.

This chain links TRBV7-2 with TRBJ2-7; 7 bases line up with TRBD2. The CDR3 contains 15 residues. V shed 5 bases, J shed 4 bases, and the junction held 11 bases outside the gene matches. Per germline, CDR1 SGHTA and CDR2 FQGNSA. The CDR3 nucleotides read TGTGCCAGCAGCCCCCGGGGCGGGGGACCTTACGAGCAGTACTTC. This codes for CASSPRGGGPYEQYF.

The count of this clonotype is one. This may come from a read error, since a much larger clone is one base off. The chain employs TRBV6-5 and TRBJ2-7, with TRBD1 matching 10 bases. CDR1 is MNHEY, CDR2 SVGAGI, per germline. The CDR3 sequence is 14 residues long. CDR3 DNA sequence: TGTGCCAGCACCCGACAGGGGGCTTCCTACGAGCAGTGCTTC. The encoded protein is CASTRQGASYEQCF.

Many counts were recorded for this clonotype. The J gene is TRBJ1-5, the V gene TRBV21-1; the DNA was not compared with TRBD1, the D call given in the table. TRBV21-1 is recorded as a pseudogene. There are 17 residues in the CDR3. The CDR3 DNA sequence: TGTGCCAAGACCCCGGGACAGGGTCGGGAGAGCAATCAGCCCCAGCATTTT. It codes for CAKTPGQGRESNQPQHF.

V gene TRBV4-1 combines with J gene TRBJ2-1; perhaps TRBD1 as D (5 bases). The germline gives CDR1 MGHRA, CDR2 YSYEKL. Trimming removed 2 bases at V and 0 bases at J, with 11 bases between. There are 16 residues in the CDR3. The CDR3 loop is CASSQLDILSYNEQFF. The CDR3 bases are TGCGCCAGCAGCCAACTGGACATCCTCTCCTACAATGAGCAGTTCTTC.

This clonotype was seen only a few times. CDR3 loop: CASSSRLGQGPTGTEAFF. In DNA, the CDR3 is TGCGCCAGCAGCTCGAGGCTCGGACAGGGCCCAACGGGCACTGAAGCTTTCTTT. This chain joins TRBV5-1 and TRBJ1-1, with 8 bases matching TRBD1. The V segment lost 3 bases and the J segment 4 bases; nucleotides outside the gene matches: 17. Germline assignment: CDR1 SGHRS and CDR2 YFSETQ. The CDR3 runs to 18 residues.

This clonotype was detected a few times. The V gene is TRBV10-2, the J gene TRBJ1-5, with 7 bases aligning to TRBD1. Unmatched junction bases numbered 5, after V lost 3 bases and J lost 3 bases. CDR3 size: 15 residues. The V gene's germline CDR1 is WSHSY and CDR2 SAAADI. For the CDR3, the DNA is TGCGCCAGCAGTGAAGGCAGGGGGAACAATCAGCCCCAGCATTTT. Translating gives CASSEGRGNNQPQHF.

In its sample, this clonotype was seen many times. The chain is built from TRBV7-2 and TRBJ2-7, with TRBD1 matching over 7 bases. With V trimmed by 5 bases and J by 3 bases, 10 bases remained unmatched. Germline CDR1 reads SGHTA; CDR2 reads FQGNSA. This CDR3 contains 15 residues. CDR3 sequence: CASSPREGGFYEQYF. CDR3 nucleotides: TGTGCCAGCAGCCCCCGGGAAGGGGGCTTCTACGAGCAGTACTTC. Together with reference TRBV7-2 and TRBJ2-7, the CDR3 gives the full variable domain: GAGVSQSPSNKVTEKGKDVELRCDPISGHTALYWYRQSLGQGLEFLIYFQGNSAPDKSGLPSDRFSAERTGGSVSTLTIQRTQQEDSAVYLCASSPREGGFYEQYFGPGTRLTVT.

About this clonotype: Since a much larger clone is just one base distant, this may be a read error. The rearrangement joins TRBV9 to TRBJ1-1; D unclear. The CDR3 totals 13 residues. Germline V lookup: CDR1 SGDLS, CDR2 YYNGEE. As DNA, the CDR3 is TGTGCCAGCAGCGTACTTGGCAACACTGGAGCTTTCTTT. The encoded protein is CASSVLGNTGAFF.

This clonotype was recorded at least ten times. The CDR3 bases are TGTGCCAGCAGTGAGCTACCGGGACCGGGTAATGAAAAACTGTTTTTT. This codes for CASSELPGPGNEKLFF. This sequence joins TRBV6-4 and TRBJ1-4, with D tentatively TRBD1 (5 bases). CDR3 size: 16 residues. The V and J ends lost 3 bases and 4 bases respectively, with 15 bases between them. Germline V gene sequence: CDR1 MRHNA, CDR2 SNTAGT.

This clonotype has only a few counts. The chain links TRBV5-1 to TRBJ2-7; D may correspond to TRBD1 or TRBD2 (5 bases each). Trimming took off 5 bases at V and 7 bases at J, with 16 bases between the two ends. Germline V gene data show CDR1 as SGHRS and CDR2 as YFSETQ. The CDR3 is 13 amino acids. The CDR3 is CASRAAGSPEQYF. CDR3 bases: TGCGCCAGCAGGGCAGCAGGGAGCCCTGAGCAGTACTTC.

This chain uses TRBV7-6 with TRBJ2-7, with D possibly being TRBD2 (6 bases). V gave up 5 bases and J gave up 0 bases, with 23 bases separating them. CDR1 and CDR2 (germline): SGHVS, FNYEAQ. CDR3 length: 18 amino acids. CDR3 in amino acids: CASSPSARDSLNSYEQYF. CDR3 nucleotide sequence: TGTGCCAGCAGCCCGAGCGCCAGGGACTCTCTCAACTCCTACGAGCAGTACTTC. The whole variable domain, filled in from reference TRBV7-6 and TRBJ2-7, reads GAGVSQSPRYKVTKRGQDVALRCDPISGHVSLYWYRQALGQGPEFLTYFNYEAQQDKSGLPNDRFSAERPEGSISTLTIQRTEQRDSAMYRCASSPSARDSLNSYEQYFGPGTRLTVT.

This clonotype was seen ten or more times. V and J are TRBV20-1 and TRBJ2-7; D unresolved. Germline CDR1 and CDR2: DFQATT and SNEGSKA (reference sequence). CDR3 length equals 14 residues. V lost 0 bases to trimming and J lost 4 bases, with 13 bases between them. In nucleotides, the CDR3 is TGCAGTGCTAGAGAATTCCAGCGAAGATACGAGCAGTACTTC. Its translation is CSAREFQRRYEQYF.

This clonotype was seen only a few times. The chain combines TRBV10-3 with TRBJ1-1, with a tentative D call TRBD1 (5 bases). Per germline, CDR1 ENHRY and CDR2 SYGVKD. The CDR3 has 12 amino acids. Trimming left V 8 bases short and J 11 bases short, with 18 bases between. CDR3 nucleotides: TGTGCCATCGGAGGAGGGTTTGAGGGGGCTTTCTTT. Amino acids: CAIGGGFEGAFF.

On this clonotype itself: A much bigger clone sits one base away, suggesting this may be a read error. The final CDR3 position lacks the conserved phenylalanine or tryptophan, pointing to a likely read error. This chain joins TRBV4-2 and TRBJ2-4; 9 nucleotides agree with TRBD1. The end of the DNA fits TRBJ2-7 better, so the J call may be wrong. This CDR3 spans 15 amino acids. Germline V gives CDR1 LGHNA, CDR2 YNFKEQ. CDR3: CASSQVGTGSHEQYC. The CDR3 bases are TGTGCCAGCAGCCAAGTAGGGACAGGGAGCCACGAGCAGTACTGC.

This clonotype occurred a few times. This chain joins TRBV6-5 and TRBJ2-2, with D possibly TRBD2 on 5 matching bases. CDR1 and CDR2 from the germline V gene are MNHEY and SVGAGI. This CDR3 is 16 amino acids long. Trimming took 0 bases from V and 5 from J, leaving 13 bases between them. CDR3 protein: CASSYSNRGPTGELFF. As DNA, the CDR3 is TGTGCCAGCAGTTACTCGAATCGAGGGCCTACCGGGGAGCTGTTTTTT.

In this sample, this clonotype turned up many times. In DNA form, the CDR3 reads TGCGCCAGCAGCTTGGAGCAGGGGCGATCCAAAAACATTCAGTACTTC. As protein: CASSLEQGRSKNIQYF. The chain carries TRBV5-1 and TRBJ2-4; D might be TRBD1 (6 bases). The CDR3 loop spans 16 amino acids. Per the germline V gene, CDR1 is SGHRS and CDR2 is YFSETQ. V gave up 0 bases and J gave up 2 bases, with 12 bases separating them.

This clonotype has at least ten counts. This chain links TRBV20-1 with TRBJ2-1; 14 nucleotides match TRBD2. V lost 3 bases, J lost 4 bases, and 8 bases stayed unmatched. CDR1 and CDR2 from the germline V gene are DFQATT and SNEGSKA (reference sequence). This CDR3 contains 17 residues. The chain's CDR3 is CSASPRLAGGPYNEQFF. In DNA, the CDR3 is TGCAGTGCTAGTCCGAGACTAGCGGGGGGGCCGTACAATGAGCAGTTCTTC.

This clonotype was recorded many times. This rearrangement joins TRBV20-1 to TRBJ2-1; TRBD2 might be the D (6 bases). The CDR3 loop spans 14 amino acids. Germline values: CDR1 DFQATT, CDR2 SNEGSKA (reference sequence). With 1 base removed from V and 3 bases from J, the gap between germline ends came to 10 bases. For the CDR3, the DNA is TGCAGTGCTAGAGGGTGGGACTTCTACAATGAGCAGTTCTTC. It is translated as CSARGWDFYNEQFF.

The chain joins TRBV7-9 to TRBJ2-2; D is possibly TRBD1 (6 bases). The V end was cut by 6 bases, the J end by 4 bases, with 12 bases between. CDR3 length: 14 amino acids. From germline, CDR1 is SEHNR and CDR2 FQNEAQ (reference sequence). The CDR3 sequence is CASRQQGPTGELFF. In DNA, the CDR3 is TGTGCCAGCAGGCAACAGGGACCCACCGGGGAGCTGTTTTTT.

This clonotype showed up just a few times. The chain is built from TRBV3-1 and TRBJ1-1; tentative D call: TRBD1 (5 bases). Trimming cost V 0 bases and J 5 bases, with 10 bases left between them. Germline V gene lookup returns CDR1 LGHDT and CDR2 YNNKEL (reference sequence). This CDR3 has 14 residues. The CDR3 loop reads CASSQDGGTTEAFF. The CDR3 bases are TGTGCCAGCAGCCAAGATGGGGGGACGACTGAAGCTTTCTTT.

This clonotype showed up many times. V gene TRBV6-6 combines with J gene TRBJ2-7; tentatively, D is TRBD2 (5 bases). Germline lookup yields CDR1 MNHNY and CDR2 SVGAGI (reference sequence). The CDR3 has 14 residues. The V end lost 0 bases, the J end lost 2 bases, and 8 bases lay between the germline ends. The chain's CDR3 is CASSYSGLTYEQYF. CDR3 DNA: TGTGCCAGCAGTTACTCCGGACTTACCTACGAGCAGTACTTC.

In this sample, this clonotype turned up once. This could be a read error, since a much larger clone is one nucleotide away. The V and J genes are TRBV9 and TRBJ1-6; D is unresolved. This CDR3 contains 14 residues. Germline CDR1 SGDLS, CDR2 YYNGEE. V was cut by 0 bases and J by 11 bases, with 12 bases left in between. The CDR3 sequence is CASSVVDGHAPLHF. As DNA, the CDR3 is TGTGCCAGCAGCGTAGTAGACGGGCACGCACCCCTCCACTTT.